The sequence of this T cell receptor (beta chain) was determined in a study of T cell responses to AZD1222 COVID-19 vaccine. A note on this clone: No antigen is known for it.

The method was immunoSEQ multiplex PCR; TCRdb's version includes in-frame clones alone and lacks a portion of them. This table holds some 140,000 clones, approximately 85% found once. General observations from the study: Mostly white British, mostly female donors; authors suggested clonal diversity may be underestimated. At baseline, seropositivity was found in only a handful of AZD1222 recipients. The CD4 TCRs associated with vaccination extended across spike and predominated at 160-218 and 743-854.

The sequence came from an adult who received the MenACWY meningococcal vaccine as a control. Sequenced material: peripheral blood, taken 28 days after the second dose of the MenACWY control vaccine.

As DNA, the CDR3 is TGTGCCAGCAGCTTGGGGGGACGACCCTATGGCTACACCTTC. It specifies CASSLGGRPYGYTF. The J gene is TRBJ1-2, the V gene TRBV5-8; D possibly corresponds to TRBD1 (5 bases). CDR1 is SGHTS, CDR2 YDEGEE, per germline. V lost 0 bases and J 4 bases, leaving 10 bases between the germline ends. This CDR3 spans 14 amino acids.